This TCR beta chain appears in the sequencing data of a study of monozygotic twins with inflammatory bowel disease. Approximately 3,600 ng of total RNA went into each TCR library. Using eight separate reactions per sample, the authors generated cDNA. TCRdb re-called the 5' RACE reads and shows each CDR3 protein once, DNA omitted. Found here are 200,000 to 250,000 distinct CDR3 sequences; the top ten clones hold around 1.5%. CDR3 length: 19 amino acids. Germline V gene data show CDR1 as SGHDT and CDR2 as YYEEEE. Regarding the study as a whole: IBD patients had lower TCRbeta diversity (inverse Simpson) than healthy co-twins. Individual T cell subtypes were not distinguishable.

A word on this clonotype: Its antigen remains unidentified.

The source of this sequence is a human donor with ulcerative colitis or Crohn's disease, or a healthy co-twin of an affected twin (not recorded which). The rearrangement uses TRBV5-6 and TRBJ2-1; checking the TCRdb D call of TRBD1 is not possible without DNA. The sequencing input was blood. The CDR3 sequence: CASSIFGGTGSSSYNEQFF.